One and the same sample provided the 2 T cell receptor beta chains below, sequenced in a study of blood T cell repertoires in COVID-19. Libraries were prepared by immunoSEQ multiplex PCR; TCRdb keeps only in-frame clonotypes and omits some of them. In the table there are approximately 290,000 clones, around 89% of which are singletons. The sequenced sample was peripheral blood. These receptors came from a man aged 25 to 45 with acute or convalescent COVID-19.

V gene TRBV5-1 combines with J gene TRBJ2-1; 14 positions agree with TRBD2. Germline values: CDR1 SGHRS, CDR2 YFSETQ. Trimming at V came to 0 bases and at J to 7 bases, leaving 6 bases not matched to a gene. The CDR3 consists of 17 residues. DNA of the CDR3: TGCGCCAGCAGCTTGGTTTGGGGACTAGCGGGAGATAATGAGCAGTTCTTC. It is translated as CASSLVWGLAGDNEQFF.

This clone was detected only a few times. The rearrangement uses TRBV10-3 and TRBJ2-7, with D tentatively TRBD1 (5 bases). The CDR3 is made up of 11 amino acids. V was cut by 10 bases and J by 7 bases, with 14 bases left in between. CDR1 is ENHRY, CDR2 SYGVKD, per germline. CDR3 DNA: TGTGCCACTCTTAAAGGGGAAGAGCAGTACTTC. Translated: CATLKGEEQYF.